Here is one T cell receptor (beta chain) with its context. Its antigen is as yet unknown. This sample is drawn from a study of cytomegalovirus exposure and HLA in healthy donors. The donors were part of the approximately 120-subject validation cohort, which stood apart from the approximately 630-subject first cohort. Study findings and constraints: The study designated 150 or so TCR beta chains cytomegalovirus-associated. The classifier reportedly diagnosed cytomegalovirus status with high sensitivity and specificity.

The protocol was immunoSEQ multiplex PCR, while the TCRdb copy is restricted to in-frame clones and leaves out a portion. The sample records about 150,000 clones, approximately 94% being singletons. The specimen sequenced was PBMCs. The receptor was derived from a man aged 18 to 35 in good health and CMV-seropositive.

Here the CDR3 DNA reads TGTGCCAGCAGCTTCGGGGGGAGGGATGAGCAGTTCTTC. Protein: CASSFGGRDEQFF. This sequence joins TRBV7-6 and TRBJ2-1; TRBD2 matches at 7 bases. This CDR3 region has 13 residues. Trimming at V came to 3 bases and at J to 8 bases, leaving 4 bases not matched to a gene. Germline V lookup: CDR1 SGHVS, CDR2 FNYEAQ.